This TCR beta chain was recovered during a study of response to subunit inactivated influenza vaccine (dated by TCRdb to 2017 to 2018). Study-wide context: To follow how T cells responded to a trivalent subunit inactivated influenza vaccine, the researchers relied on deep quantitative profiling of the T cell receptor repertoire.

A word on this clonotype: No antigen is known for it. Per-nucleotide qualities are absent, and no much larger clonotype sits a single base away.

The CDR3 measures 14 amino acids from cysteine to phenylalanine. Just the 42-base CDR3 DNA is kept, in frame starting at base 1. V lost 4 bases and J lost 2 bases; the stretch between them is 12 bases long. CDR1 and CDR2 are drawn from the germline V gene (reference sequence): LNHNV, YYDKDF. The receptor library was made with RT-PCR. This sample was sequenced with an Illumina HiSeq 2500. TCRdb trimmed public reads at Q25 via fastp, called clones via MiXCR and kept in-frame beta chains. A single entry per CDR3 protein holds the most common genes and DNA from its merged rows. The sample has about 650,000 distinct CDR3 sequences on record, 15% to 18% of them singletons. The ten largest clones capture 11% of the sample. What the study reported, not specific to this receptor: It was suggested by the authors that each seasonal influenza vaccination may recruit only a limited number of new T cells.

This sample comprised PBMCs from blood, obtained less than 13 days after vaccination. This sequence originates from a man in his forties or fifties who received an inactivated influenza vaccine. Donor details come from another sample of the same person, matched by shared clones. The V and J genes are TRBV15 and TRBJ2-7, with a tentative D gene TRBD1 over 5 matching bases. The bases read TGTGCCACCAGCACCCAGGGCGGCCCCTACGAGCAGTACTTC. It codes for CATSTQGGPYEQYF. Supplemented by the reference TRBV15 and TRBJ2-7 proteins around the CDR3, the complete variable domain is DAMVIQNPRYQVTQFGKPVTLSCSQTLNHNVMYWYQQKSSQAPKLLFHYYDKDFNNEADTPDNFQSRRPNTSFCFLDIRSPGLGDTAMYLCATSTQGGPYEQYFGPGTRLTVT.